These T cell receptor beta chains were read from a single sample in a study of OX40 agonist ivuxolimab in advanced cancers. Profiled with immunoSEQ multiplex PCR; TCRdb holds only in-frame clones, not every one. There are 40,000 or so clones in the sample; about 89% occur only once, and roughly 0.53% lies in the top ten. Sample: CD4+ or CD8+ T cells sorted from blood, taken in a trial of the OX40 agonist ivuxolimab. The receptors were sampled from an adult with an advanced solid tumor such as melanoma, head and neck, liver or kidney cancer. Both conserved end residues are part of each CDR3. Each record gives: D gene, V gene, clone size, J gene, CDR3 DNA, CDR3 protein. D genes are given only for firm matches. A row's size may be missing; if present it is once, few, many or a size class.

d_call: -
v_call: TRBV20-1
clone_size: -
j_call: TRBJ2-1
cdr3_nt: TGCAGTGCCCCACTGAGCTATGAGCAGTTCTTC
cdr3_aa: CSAPLSYEQFF

d_call: TRBD2
v_call: TRBV5-1
clone_size: -
j_call: TRBJ2-3
cdr3_nt: TGCGCCAGCAGCTTGGCGAATAGTGGGGGGGCAGATACGCAGTATTTT
cdr3_aa: CASSLANSGGADTQYF

d_call: -
v_call: TRBV19
clone_size: -
j_call: TRBJ2-4
cdr3_nt: TGTGCCAGTAGTATAGATAGAGGCAGAATAGCCAAAAACATTCAGTACTTC
cdr3_aa: CASSIDRGRIAKNIQYF

d_call: -
v_call: TRBV28
clone_size: -
j_call: TRBJ1-6
cdr3_nt: TGTGCCAGTGGGGGGGCAGGACCTAATTCACCCCTCCACTTT
cdr3_aa: CASGGAGPNSPLHF

d_call: -
v_call: TRBV7-2
clone_size: -
j_call: TRBJ2-1
cdr3_nt: TGTGCCAGCAGCTTTATCACGGCTGAGCAGTTCTTC
cdr3_aa: CASSFITAEQFF

d_call: -
v_call: TRBV27
clone_size: few
j_call: TRBJ2-2
cdr3_nt: TGTGCCAGCACCAAAGGGTGGGGAAACACCGGGGAGCTGTTTTTT
cdr3_aa: CASTKGWGNTGELFF

d_call: -
v_call: TRBV27
clone_size: -
j_call: TRBJ1-5
cdr3_nt: TGTGCCAGCAGTACCTCCGGCGGAACTCTGGATCAGCCCCAGCATTTT
cdr3_aa: CASSTSGGTLDQPQHF

d_call: -
v_call: TRBV16
clone_size: once
j_call: TRBJ1-2
cdr3_nt: TGTGCCAGCAGCCGAGTGGGTCTGGGACCGAAGGTCTATGGCTACACCTTC
cdr3_aa: CASSRVGLGPKVYGYTF

d_call: -
v_call: TRBV28
clone_size: -
j_call: TRBJ1-2
cdr3_nt: TGTGCCAGCAGGGCTGATGGCTATGGCTACACCTTC
cdr3_aa: CASRADGYGYTF

d_call: -
v_call: TRBV9
clone_size: -
j_call: TRBJ1-5
cdr3_nt: TGTGCCAGCAGCGTAGCCTTGGGCCAGCCCCAGCATTTT
cdr3_aa: CASSVALGQPQHF

d_call: -
v_call: TRBV5-6
clone_size: -
j_call: TRBJ2-7
cdr3_nt: TGTGCCAGCAGCTTGGAGTCCGTTTCCGAGCAGTACTTC
cdr3_aa: CASSLESVSEQYF

d_call: -
v_call: TRBV7-2
clone_size: -
j_call: TRBJ1-4
cdr3_nt: TGTGCCAGCAGCTTAGGAGTCATCGGTGAAAAACTGTTTTTT
cdr3_aa: CASSLGVIGEKLFF

d_call: TRBD2
v_call: TRBV4-2
clone_size: -
j_call: TRBJ2-5
cdr3_nt: TGTGCCAGCAGCCAAAGGACTAGCGGGCAGTACCAAGAGACCCAGTACTTC
cdr3_aa: CASSQRTSGQYQETQYF

d_call: -
v_call: TRBV19
clone_size: -
j_call: TRBJ1-6
cdr3_nt: TGTGCCAGTAGTATAGATTCCGACCTGGCGGCTGGACTAAGGTCACCCCTCCACTTT
cdr3_aa: CASSIDSDLAAGLRSPLHF

d_call: -
v_call: TRBV7-8
clone_size: -
j_call: TRBJ2-7
cdr3_nt: TGTGCCAGCAGCGACGACAGCCGGTACGAGCAGTACTTC
cdr3_aa: CASSDDSRYEQYF

d_call: -
v_call: TRBV2
clone_size: -
j_call: TRBJ2-1
cdr3_nt: TGTGCCAGCGGGGGGCCAACCTCCTACAATGAGCAGTTCTTC
cdr3_aa: CASGGPTSYNEQFF

d_call: -
v_call: TRBV19
clone_size: -
j_call: TRBJ1-1
cdr3_nt: TGTGCCAGTAGCCGGACGGCGGGGTATTTTTTGGACACTGAAGCTTTCTTT
cdr3_aa: CASSRTAGYFLDTEAFF

d_call: -
v_call: TRBV7-2
clone_size: -
j_call: TRBJ1-3
cdr3_nt: TGTGCCAGCAGCCTTTCGTCACAAGGAGGAAACACCATATATTTT
cdr3_aa: CASSLSSQGGNTIYF

d_call: TRBD1
v_call: TRBV7-2
clone_size: once
j_call: TRBJ2-7
cdr3_nt: TGTGCCAGCAGCTCGGACAGGGAGGACGAGCAGTACTTC
cdr3_aa: CASSSDREDEQYF

d_call: -
v_call: TRBV7-3
clone_size: -
j_call: TRBJ2-7
cdr3_nt: TGTGCCAGCACCTCCCGGTGGGTCCGAGGATCCTACGAGCAGTACTTC
cdr3_aa: CASTSRWVRGSYEQYF

d_call: -
v_call: TRBV5-1
clone_size: -
j_call: TRBJ1-1
cdr3_nt: TGCGCCAGCAGCCCATTGTCCCTGAACGAGAACACTGAAGCTTTCTTT
cdr3_aa: CASSPLSLNENTEAFF

d_call: -
v_call: TRBV5-1
clone_size: once
j_call: TRBJ1-4
cdr3_nt: TGCGCCAGCAGCTTGGGCAGCCAAAATGAAAAACTGTTTTTT
cdr3_aa: CASSLGSQNEKLFF

d_call: -
v_call: TRBV6-1
clone_size: once
j_call: TRBJ1-1
cdr3_nt: TGTGCCGCACAGGTTCGGGGCCTGAACACTGAAGCTTTCTTT
cdr3_aa: CAAQVRGLNTEAFF

d_call: -
v_call: TRBV28
clone_size: few
j_call: TRBJ2-2
cdr3_nt: TGTGCCAGCAGTACCCAAGGCGGGGAGCTGTTTTTT
cdr3_aa: CASSTQGGELFF